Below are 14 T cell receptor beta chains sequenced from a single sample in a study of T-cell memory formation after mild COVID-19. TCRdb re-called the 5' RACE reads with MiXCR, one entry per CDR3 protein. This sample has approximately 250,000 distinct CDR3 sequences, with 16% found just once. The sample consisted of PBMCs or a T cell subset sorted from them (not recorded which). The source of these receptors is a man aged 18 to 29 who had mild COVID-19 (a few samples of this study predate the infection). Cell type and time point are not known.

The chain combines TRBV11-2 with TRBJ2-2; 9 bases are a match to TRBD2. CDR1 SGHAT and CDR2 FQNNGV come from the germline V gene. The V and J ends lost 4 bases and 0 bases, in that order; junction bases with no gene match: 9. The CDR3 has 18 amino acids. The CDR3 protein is CASSSPQRGASNTGELFF. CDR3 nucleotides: TGTGCCAGCAGCTCCCCTCAGCGGGGGGCATCGAACACCGGGGAGCTGTTTTTT.

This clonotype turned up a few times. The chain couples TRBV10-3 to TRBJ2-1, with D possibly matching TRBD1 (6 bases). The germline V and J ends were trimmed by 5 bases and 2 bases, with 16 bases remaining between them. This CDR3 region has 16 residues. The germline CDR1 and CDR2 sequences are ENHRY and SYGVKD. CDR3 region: CAISRNPGQPYNEQFF. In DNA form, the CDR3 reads TGTGCCATCAGTCGGAATCCTGGACAGCCCTACAATGAGCAGTTCTTC.

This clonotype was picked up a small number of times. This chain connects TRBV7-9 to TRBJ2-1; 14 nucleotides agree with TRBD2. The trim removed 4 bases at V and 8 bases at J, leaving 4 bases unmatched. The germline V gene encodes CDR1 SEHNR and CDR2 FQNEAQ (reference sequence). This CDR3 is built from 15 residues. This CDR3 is CASSYRLAGGDEQFF. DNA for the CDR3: TGTGCCAGCAGCTACCGACTAGCGGGGGGGGATGAGCAGTTCTTC.

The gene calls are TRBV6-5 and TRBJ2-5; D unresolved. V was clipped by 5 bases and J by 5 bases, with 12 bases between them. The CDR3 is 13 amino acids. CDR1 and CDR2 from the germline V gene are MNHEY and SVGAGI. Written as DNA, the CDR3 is TGTGCCAGCAGTAAACGGTTCTCCGAGACCCAGTACTTC. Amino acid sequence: CASSKRFSETQYF.

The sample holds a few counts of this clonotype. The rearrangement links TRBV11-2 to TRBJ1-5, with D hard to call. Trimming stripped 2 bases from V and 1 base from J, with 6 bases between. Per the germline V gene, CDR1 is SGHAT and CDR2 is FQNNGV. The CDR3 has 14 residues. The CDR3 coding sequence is TGTGCCAGCAGCTTATCCGCCAGCAATCAGCCCCAGCATTTT. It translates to CASSLSASNQPQHF.

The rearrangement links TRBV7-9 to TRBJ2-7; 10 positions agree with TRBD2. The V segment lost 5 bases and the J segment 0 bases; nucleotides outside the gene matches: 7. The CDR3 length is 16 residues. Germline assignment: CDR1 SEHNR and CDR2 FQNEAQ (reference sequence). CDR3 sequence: CASSTLRTSGSYEQYF. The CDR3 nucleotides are TGTGCCAGCAGCACCCTACGGACTAGCGGCTCCTACGAGCAGTACTTC.

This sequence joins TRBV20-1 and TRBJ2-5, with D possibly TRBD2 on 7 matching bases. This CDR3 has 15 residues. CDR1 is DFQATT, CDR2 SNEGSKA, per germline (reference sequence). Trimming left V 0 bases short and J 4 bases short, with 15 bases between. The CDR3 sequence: CSARDPTGRGETQYF. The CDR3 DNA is TGCAGTGCTAGAGACCCCACAGGGAGGGGAGAGACCCAGTACTTC.

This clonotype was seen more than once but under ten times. The CDR3 reads CASSVGGQAVYNEQFF. CDR3 in DNA: TGTGCCAGCAGCGTTGGAGGGCAGGCGGTATACAATGAGCAGTTCTTC. The V call is TRBV9, the J call TRBJ2-1, with D possibly being TRBD2 (6 bases). With 2 bases removed from V and 4 bases from J, the gap between germline ends came to 16 bases. The CDR3 has 16 residues. Germline lookup yields CDR1 SGDLS and CDR2 YYNGEE.

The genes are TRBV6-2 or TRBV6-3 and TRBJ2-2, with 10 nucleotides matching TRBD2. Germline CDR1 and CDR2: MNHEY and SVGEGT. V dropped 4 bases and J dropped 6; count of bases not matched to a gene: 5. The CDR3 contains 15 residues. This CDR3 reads CASSFLAGGSGELFF. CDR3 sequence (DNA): TGTGCCAGCAGTTTCTTAGCGGGGGGTTCCGGGGAGCTGTTTTTT.

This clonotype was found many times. CDR3 loop: CASSLAQGTGANVLTF. CDR3 nucleotides: TGCGCCAGCAGCTTGGCCCAGGGGACTGGGGCCAACGTCCTGACTTTC. The V and J genes are TRBV5-1 and TRBJ2-6; weak D call: TRBD1 (6 bases). Germline V lookup: CDR1 SGHRS, CDR2 YFSETQ. V lost 0 bases, J lost 2 bases, and 9 bases lay in between. The CDR3 covers 16 residues. Full variable domain (rest looked up from reference TRBV5-1 and TRBJ2-6): KAGVTQTPRYLIKTRGQQVTLSCSPISGHRSVSWYQQTPGQGLQFLFEYFSETQRNKGNFPGRFSGRQFSNSRSEMNVSTLELGDSALYLCASSLAQGTGANVLTFGAGSRLTVL.

CDR3 sequence reads: CASSLNNRDRGETQYF. CDR3 sequence (DNA): TGCGCCAGCAGCCTCAACAACCGGGACAGGGGTGAGACCCAGTACTTC. The J gene is TRBJ2-5, the V gene TRBV5-1, with TRBD1 identical over 10 bases. There are 16 residues in the CDR3. V was clipped by 4 bases and J by 5 bases; unmatched bases: 11. CDR1 and CDR2 (germline): SGHRS, YFSETQ.

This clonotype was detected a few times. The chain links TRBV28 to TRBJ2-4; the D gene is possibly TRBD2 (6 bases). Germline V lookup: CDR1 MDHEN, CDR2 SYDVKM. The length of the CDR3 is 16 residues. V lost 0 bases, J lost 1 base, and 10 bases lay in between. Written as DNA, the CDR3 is TGTGCCAGCAGTTTATGGGAAGGGAGGGCCAAAAACATTCAGTACTTC. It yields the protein CASSLWEGRAKNIQYF.

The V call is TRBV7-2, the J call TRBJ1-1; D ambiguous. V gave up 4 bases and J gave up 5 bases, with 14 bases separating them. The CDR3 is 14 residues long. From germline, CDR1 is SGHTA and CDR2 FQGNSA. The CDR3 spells CASSSLISGTEAFF. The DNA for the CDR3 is TGTGCCAGCAGCTCCCTTATTAGCGGTACTGAAGCTTTCTTT. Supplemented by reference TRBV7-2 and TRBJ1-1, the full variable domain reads GAGVSQSPSNKVTEKGKDVELRCDPISGHTALYWYRQSLGQGLEFLIYFQGNSAPDKSGLPSDRFSAERTGGSVSTLTIQRTQQEDSAVYLCASSSLISGTEAFFGQGTRLTVV.

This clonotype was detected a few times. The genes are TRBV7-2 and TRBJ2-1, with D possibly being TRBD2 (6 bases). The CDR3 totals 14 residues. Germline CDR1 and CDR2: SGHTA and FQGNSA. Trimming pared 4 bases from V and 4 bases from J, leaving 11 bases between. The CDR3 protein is CASSWMSGYNEQFF. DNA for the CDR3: TGTGCCAGCAGCTGGATGAGCGGGTACAATGAGCAGTTCTTC.